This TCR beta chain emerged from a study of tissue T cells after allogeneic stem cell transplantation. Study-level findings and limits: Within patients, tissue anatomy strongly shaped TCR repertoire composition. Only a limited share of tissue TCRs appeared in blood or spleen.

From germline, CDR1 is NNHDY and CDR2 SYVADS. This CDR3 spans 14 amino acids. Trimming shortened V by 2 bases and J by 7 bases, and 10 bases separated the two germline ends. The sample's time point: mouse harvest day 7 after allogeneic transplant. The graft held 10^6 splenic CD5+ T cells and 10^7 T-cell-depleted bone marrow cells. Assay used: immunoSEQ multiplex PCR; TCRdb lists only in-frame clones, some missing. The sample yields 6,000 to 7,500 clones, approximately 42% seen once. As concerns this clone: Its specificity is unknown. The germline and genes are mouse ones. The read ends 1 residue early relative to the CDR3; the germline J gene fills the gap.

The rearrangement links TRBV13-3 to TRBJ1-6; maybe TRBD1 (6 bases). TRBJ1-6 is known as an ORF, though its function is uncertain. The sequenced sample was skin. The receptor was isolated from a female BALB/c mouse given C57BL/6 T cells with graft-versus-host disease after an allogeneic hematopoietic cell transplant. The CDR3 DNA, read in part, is TGTGCCAGCAGTGAGGGGGGGCGGAATTCGCCCCTCTAC. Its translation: CASSEGGRNSPLY. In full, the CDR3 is CASSEGGRNSPLYF.